A selection of T cell receptor beta chains follows, all from one sample in a study of blood T cell repertoires in COVID-19. The assay was immunoSEQ multiplex PCR, and TCRdb's table has in-frame clones only and misses some. This table holds about 260,000 clones, more than 70% found once. Specimen: peripheral blood. All receptors derive from a woman between 45 and 60 years old with acute or convalescent COVID-19. The CDR3 runs from the conserved cysteine through the conserved F or W. The order of the fields is V gene, J gene, clone size, D gene, CDR3 DNA, CDR3 protein. The D gene is left open where the match is weak. Clone size is given for some rows only: seen once, a few or many times, or a class if the clone is expanded.

v_call: TRBV18
j_call: TRBJ1-1
clone_size: -
d_call: -
cdr3_nt: TGTGCCAGCTCACTAGGGACTGGGGACACTGAAGCTTTCTTT
cdr3_aa: CASSLGTGDTEAFF

v_call: TRBV28
j_call: TRBJ2-7
clone_size: -
d_call: -
cdr3_nt: TGTGCCAGCAGCCTCCGCGGCTACGAGCAGTACTTC
cdr3_aa: CASSLRGYEQYF

v_call: TRBV7-2
j_call: TRBJ2-1
clone_size: -
d_call: -
cdr3_nt: TGTGCCAGCAGCTTTGGCGGGCCGTCCAGTGAGCAGTTCTTC
cdr3_aa: CASSFGGPSSEQFF

v_call: TRBV6-5
j_call: TRBJ2-1
clone_size: -
d_call: TRBD1
cdr3_nt: TGTGCCAGCAGTCGCGACAGGGAATGGGAGCAGTTCTTC
cdr3_aa: CASSRDREWEQFF

v_call: TRBV24-1
j_call: TRBJ2-5
clone_size: -
d_call: TRBD1
cdr3_nt: TGTGCCACCAGTGAGACGACAGGGATGAGGGAGACCCAGTACTTC
cdr3_aa: CATSETTGMRETQYF

v_call: TRBV5-4
j_call: TRBJ2-6
clone_size: -
d_call: -
cdr3_nt: TGTGCCAGCAGCGAAAGCGCTGCTGGGGCCAACGTCCTGACTTTC
cdr3_aa: CASSESAAGANVLTF

v_call: TRBV7-9
j_call: TRBJ1-2
clone_size: -
d_call: -
cdr3_nt: TGTGCCAGCAGCCCGGGAGTAAACTATGGCTACACCTTC
cdr3_aa: CASSPGVNYGYTF

v_call: TRBV4-1
j_call: TRBJ2-5
clone_size: -
d_call: -
cdr3_nt: TGCGCCAGCAGCCATTCCTGGGCAGGGACAACCCCGCCCGAGACCCAGTACTTC
cdr3_aa: CASSHSWAGTTPPETQYF

v_call: TRBV7-2
j_call: TRBJ2-1
clone_size: -
d_call: TRBD2
cdr3_nt: TGTGCCAGCAGCTCTGGGTCATGGCGGGAGGGCCAACCCCCGTTCTTC
cdr3_aa: CASSSGSWREGQPPFF

v_call: TRBV7-9
j_call: TRBJ1-4
clone_size: -
d_call: -
cdr3_nt: TGTGCCAGCAGCTCGGGACTTGTAGGAGGTGAAAAACTGTTTTTT
cdr3_aa: CASSSGLVGGEKLFF

v_call: TRBV11-2
j_call: TRBJ1-4
clone_size: -
d_call: TRBD1
cdr3_nt: TGTGCCAGCGGCCGGGACAGGGGTGAAGAAAAACTGTTTTTT
cdr3_aa: CASGRDRGEEKLFF

v_call: TRBV20-1
j_call: TRBJ1-5
clone_size: -
d_call: -
cdr3_nt: TGCAGTGCTAGTCGGGGGGCAATTCAGCCCCAGCATTTT
cdr3_aa: CSASRGAIQPQHF

v_call: TRBV10-3
j_call: TRBJ2-1
clone_size: -
d_call: TRBD2
cdr3_nt: TGTGCCATCAGTGAGCCCGGGGTAGCGGGAGACTATGAGCAGTTCTTC
cdr3_aa: CAISEPGVAGDYEQFF

v_call: TRBV5-1
j_call: TRBJ1-2
clone_size: -
d_call: TRBD1
cdr3_nt: TGCGCCAGCAGCGTCGGCATCGGACAGGATGGCTACACCTTC
cdr3_aa: CASSVGIGQDGYTF

v_call: TRBV18
j_call: TRBJ1-5
clone_size: -
d_call: -
cdr3_nt: TGTGCCAGCTCACCAATCAGGGTCCATAGCAATCAGCCCCAGCATTTT
cdr3_aa: CASSPIRVHSNQPQHF

v_call: TRBV5-4
j_call: TRBJ2-3
clone_size: -
d_call: TRBD2
cdr3_nt: TGTGCCAGCAGCTTGTCCCCGGGACTAGGTGGGTCAGATACGCAGTATTTT
cdr3_aa: CASSLSPGLGGSDTQYF

v_call: TRBV7-9
j_call: TRBJ1-5
clone_size: -
d_call: -
cdr3_nt: TGTGCCAGCAGCTTAGGTGGAGGGGGCAATCAGCCCCAGCATTTT
cdr3_aa: CASSLGGGGNQPQHF

v_call: TRBV27
j_call: TRBJ2-7
clone_size: once
d_call: TRBD2
cdr3_nt: TGTGCCAGCAGTTTATCCAGCGGGAGATCCTACGAGCAGTACTTC
cdr3_aa: CASSLSSGRSYEQYF

v_call: TRBV7-9
j_call: TRBJ2-5
clone_size: once
d_call: -
cdr3_nt: TGTGCCAGCACTCTGGCCACAGGTGAAGAGACCCAGTACTTC
cdr3_aa: CASTLATGEETQYF

v_call: TRBV18
j_call: TRBJ1-6
clone_size: -
d_call: -
cdr3_nt: TGTGCCAGCTCACCGGGGACTAGTCAAAGCTCCTATAATTCACCCCTCCACTTT
cdr3_aa: CASSPGTSQSSYNSPLHF

v_call: TRBV7-9
j_call: TRBJ1-2
clone_size: -
d_call: -
cdr3_nt: TGTGCCAGCAGCTCCTACCTCACCTCCAGGACAGTCAACTATGGCTACACCTTC
cdr3_aa: CASSSYLTSRTVNYGYTF

v_call: TRBV3-1/TRBV3-2
j_call: TRBJ2-7
clone_size: -
d_call: TRBD1
cdr3_nt: TGTGCCAGCAGCCAAGACAGGGGGCGCGTCAACGAGCAGTACTTC
cdr3_aa: CASSQDRGRVNEQYF

v_call: TRBV27
j_call: TRBJ1-5
clone_size: -
d_call: TRBD1
cdr3_nt: TGTGCCAGCAGTCCGCGGACAGGCGTCAATCAGCCCCAGCATTTT
cdr3_aa: CASSPRTGVNQPQHF

v_call: TRBV24-1
j_call: TRBJ2-3
clone_size: once
d_call: -
cdr3_nt: TGTGCCACCAGTGACCAGGACAGTAGCACAGATACGCAGTATTTT
cdr3_aa: CATSDQDSSTDTQYF

v_call: TRBV3-1/TRBV3-2
j_call: TRBJ1-1
clone_size: -
d_call: -
cdr3_nt: TGTGCCAGCAGCCAATTTGGCCAAATGAACACTGAAGCTTTCTTT
cdr3_aa: CASSQFGQMNTEAFF

v_call: TRBV11-2
j_call: TRBJ2-2
clone_size: once
d_call: -
cdr3_nt: TGTGCCAGCAGCTTAGAAGGTGGGCGGAGGGAACGCACCGGGGAGCTGTTTTTT
cdr3_aa: CASSLEGGRRERTGELFF

v_call: TRBV4-1
j_call: TRBJ1-5
clone_size: -
d_call: -
cdr3_nt: TGCGCCAGCAGCCTCAGGGAAAGCAATCAGCCCCAGCATTTT
cdr3_aa: CASSLRESNQPQHF

v_call: TRBV24-1
j_call: TRBJ2-1
clone_size: -
d_call: TRBD2
cdr3_nt: TGTGCCACCAGGGGCAGCGGGAGGGCACATGAGCAGTTCTTC
cdr3_aa: CATRGSGRAHEQFF

v_call: TRBV28
j_call: TRBJ1-3
clone_size: -
d_call: -
cdr3_nt: TGTGCCAGCAGTTTTAATACAGCCACTTTCTCTGGAAACACCATATATTTT
cdr3_aa: CASSFNTATFSGNTIYF

v_call: TRBV6-5
j_call: TRBJ1-3
clone_size: once
d_call: TRBD1
cdr3_nt: TGTGCCAGCAGACGGGACAGGAACTCTGGAAACACCATATATTTT
cdr3_aa: CASRRDRNSGNTIYF

v_call: TRBV28
j_call: TRBJ2-5
clone_size: -
d_call: -
cdr3_nt: TGTGCCAGTGGCCTGATGGAGACCCAGTACTTC
cdr3_aa: CASGLMETQYF

v_call: TRBV4-1
j_call: TRBJ1-1
clone_size: few
d_call: TRBD1
cdr3_nt: TGCGCCAGCAGCCAAGTCATCACAGGGGCTCGTGAAGCTTTCTTT
cdr3_aa: CASSQVITGAREAFF

v_call: TRBV6-7
j_call: TRBJ1-5
clone_size: -
d_call: -
cdr3_nt: TGTGCCAGCAGTTACGAGGGGGTCGGTCAGCCCCAGCATTTT
cdr3_aa: CASSYEGVGQPQHF

v_call: TRBV6-5
j_call: TRBJ2-7
clone_size: -
d_call: TRBD2
cdr3_nt: TGTGCCAGCAGTTACGGGACTAGAAGCTCCTACGAGCAGTACTTC
cdr3_aa: CASSYGTRSSYEQYF

v_call: TRBV28
j_call: TRBJ2-7
clone_size: few
d_call: -
cdr3_nt: TGTGCCAGCAGTAGACTGATAGACTCCTACGAGCAGTACTTC
cdr3_aa: CASSRLIDSYEQYF

v_call: TRBV2
j_call: TRBJ1-1
clone_size: -
d_call: -
cdr3_nt: TGTGCCAGCAGTGAATGGGCAGGGATGAACACTGAAGCTTTCTTT
cdr3_aa: CASSEWAGMNTEAFF

v_call: TRBV7-9
j_call: TRBJ2-3
clone_size: -
d_call: TRBD2
cdr3_nt: TGTGCCAGCAGCCGGATAGCGGGAGGAACAGATACGCAGTATTTT
cdr3_aa: CASSRIAGGTDTQYF

v_call: TRBV5-1
j_call: TRBJ1-1
clone_size: few
d_call: -
cdr3_nt: TGCGCCAGCAGCTATGACAGGCAGAACACTGAAGCTTTCTTT
cdr3_aa: CASSYDRQNTEAFF

v_call: TRBV28
j_call: TRBJ1-5
clone_size: -
d_call: TRBD1
cdr3_nt: TGTGCCAGCAGTTCCTCGGACAGGGCCCTTGGGCCCCAGCATTTT
cdr3_aa: CASSSSDRALGPQHF

v_call: TRBV7-6
j_call: TRBJ2-7
clone_size: -
d_call: TRBD2
cdr3_nt: TGTGCCAGCAGCCCGATGTTAGCGGGAAATAACTACGAGCAGTACTTC
cdr3_aa: CASSPMLAGNNYEQYF

v_call: TRBV2
j_call: TRBJ2-2
clone_size: -
d_call: TRBD2
cdr3_nt: TGTGCCAGCCGTCCAACTAGCGGGAGAGGGGAGCTGTTTTTT
cdr3_aa: CASRPTSGRGELFF

v_call: TRBV6-2/TRBV6-3
j_call: TRBJ2-7
clone_size: -
d_call: TRBD1
cdr3_nt: TGTGCCAGCAGCACCCCCGGCAGGGGGCATTACGAGCAGTACTTC
cdr3_aa: CASSTPGRGHYEQYF

v_call: TRBV9
j_call: TRBJ2-1
clone_size: -
d_call: -
cdr3_nt: TGTGCCAGCAGCCCAGTTTGGGCCGAGCAGTTCTTC
cdr3_aa: CASSPVWAEQFF

v_call: TRBV7-9
j_call: TRBJ1-2
clone_size: -
d_call: -
cdr3_nt: TGTGCCAGCAGCTTTTCCACAGGGAACAGTGGCTACACCTTC
cdr3_aa: CASSFSTGNSGYTF

v_call: TRBV18
j_call: TRBJ2-7
clone_size: -
d_call: TRBD1
cdr3_nt: TGTGCCAGCTCACCGGGGGACAGAGACTACGAGCAGTACTTC
cdr3_aa: CASSPGDRDYEQYF

v_call: TRBV14
j_call: TRBJ2-7
clone_size: -
d_call: TRBD2
cdr3_nt: TGTGCCAGCAGCCAAGGACTAGCGCCCACCTACGAGCAGTACTTC
cdr3_aa: CASSQGLAPTYEQYF

v_call: TRBV15
j_call: TRBJ1-1
clone_size: -
d_call: -
cdr3_nt: TGTGCCACCAGCGTCCAGCGGAACACTGAAGCTTTCTTT
cdr3_aa: CATSVQRNTEAFF

v_call: TRBV6-5
j_call: TRBJ2-1
clone_size: -
d_call: -
cdr3_nt: TGTGCCAGCGGAGGGGGCTATGAGCAGTTCTTC
cdr3_aa: CASGGGYEQFF

v_call: TRBV11-2
j_call: TRBJ2-1
clone_size: -
d_call: TRBD2
cdr3_nt: TGTGCCAGCAGCTTACTCTGGGTCGAACTAGCGGGTTACAATGAGCAGTTCTTC
cdr3_aa: CASSLLWVELAGYNEQFF

v_call: TRBV3-1/TRBV3-2
j_call: TRBJ2-1
clone_size: few
d_call: TRBD2
cdr3_nt: TGTGCCAGCAGCCAAGTTGCTAGCGGGAGTGATAATGAGCAGTTCTTC
cdr3_aa: CASSQVASGSDNEQFF

v_call: TRBV30
j_call: TRBJ2-7
clone_size: -
d_call: -
cdr3_nt: TGTGCCTGGAGTCATTCCTACGAGCAGTACTTC
cdr3_aa: CAWSHSYEQYF